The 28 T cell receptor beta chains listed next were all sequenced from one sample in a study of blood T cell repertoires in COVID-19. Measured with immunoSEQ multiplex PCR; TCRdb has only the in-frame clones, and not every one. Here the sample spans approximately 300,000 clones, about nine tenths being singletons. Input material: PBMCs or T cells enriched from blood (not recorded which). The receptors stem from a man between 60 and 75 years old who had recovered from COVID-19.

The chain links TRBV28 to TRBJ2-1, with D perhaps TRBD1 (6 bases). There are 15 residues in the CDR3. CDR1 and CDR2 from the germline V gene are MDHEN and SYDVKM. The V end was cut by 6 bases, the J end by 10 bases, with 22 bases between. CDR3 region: CASRPSGASLREQFF. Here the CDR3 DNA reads TGTGCCAGCAGGCCTTCAGGGGCGTCTCTACGGGAGCAGTTCTTC.

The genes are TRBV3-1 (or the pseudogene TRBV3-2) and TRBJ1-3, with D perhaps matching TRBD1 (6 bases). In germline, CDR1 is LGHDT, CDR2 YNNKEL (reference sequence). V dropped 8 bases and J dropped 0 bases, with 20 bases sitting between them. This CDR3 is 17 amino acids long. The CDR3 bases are TGTGCCAGCGGACCTTCTGGACAGCCGCTCTCTGGAAACACCATATATTTT. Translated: CASGPSGQPLSGNTIYF.

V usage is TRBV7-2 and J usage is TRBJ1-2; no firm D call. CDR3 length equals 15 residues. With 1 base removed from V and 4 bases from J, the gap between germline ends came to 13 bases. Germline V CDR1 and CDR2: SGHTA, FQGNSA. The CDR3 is CASSLGIPNSYGYTF. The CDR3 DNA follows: TGTGCCAGCAGCTTAGGGATTCCCAACAGCTATGGCTACACCTTC. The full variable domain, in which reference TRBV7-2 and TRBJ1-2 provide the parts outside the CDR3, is GAGVSQSPSNKVTEKGKDVELRCDPISGHTALYWYRQSLGQGLEFLIYFQGNSAPDKSGLPSDRFSAERTGGSVSTLTIQRTQQEDSAVYLCASSLGIPNSYGYTFGSGTRLTVV.

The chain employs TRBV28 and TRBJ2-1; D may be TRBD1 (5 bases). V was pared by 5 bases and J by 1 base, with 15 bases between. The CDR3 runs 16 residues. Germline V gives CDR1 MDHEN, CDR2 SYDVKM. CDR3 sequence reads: CASSRQNHLSYNEQFF. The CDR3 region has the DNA TGTGCCAGCAGTCGACAGAATCATTTGTCCTACAATGAGCAGTTCTTC.

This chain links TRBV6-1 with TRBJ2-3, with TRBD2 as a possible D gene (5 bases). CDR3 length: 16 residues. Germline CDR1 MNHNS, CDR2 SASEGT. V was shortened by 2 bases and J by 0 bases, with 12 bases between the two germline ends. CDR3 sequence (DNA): TGTGCCAGCAGTGAACTCGCGGGCCTAAGCACAGATACGCAGTATTTT. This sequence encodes CASSELAGLSTDTQYF.

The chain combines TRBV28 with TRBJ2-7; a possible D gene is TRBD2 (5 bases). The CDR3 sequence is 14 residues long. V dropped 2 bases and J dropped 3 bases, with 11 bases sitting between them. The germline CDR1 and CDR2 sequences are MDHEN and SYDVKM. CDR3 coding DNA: TGTGCCAGCAGTTTAACCCGAGGGATCTACGAGCAGTACTTC. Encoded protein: CASSLTRGIYEQYF.

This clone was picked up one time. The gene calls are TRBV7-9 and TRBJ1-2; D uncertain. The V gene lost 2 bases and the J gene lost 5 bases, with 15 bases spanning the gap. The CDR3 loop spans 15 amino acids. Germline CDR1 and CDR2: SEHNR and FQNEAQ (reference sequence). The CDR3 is CASSLSPDGGYGYTF. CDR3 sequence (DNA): TGTGCCAGCAGCTTAAGTCCGGACGGAGGATATGGCTACACCTTC.

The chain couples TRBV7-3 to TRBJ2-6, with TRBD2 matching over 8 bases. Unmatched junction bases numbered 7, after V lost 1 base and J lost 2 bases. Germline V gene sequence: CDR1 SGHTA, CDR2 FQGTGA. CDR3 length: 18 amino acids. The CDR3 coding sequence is TGTGCCAGCAGCTTAATCGCGGGAGGCATTACTGGGGCCAACGTCCTGACTTTC. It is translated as CASSLIAGGITGANVLTF.

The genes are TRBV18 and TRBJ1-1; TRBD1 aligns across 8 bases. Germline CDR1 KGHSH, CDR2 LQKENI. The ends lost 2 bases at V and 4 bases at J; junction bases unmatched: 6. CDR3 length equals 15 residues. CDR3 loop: CASSPGTGWLTEAFF. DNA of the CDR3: TGTGCCAGCTCACCAGGGACAGGATGGCTCACTGAAGCTTTCTTT. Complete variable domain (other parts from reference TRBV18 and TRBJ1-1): NAGVMQNPRHLVRRRGQEARLRCSPMKGHSHVYWYRQLPEEGLKFMVYLQKENIIDESGMPKERFSAEFPKEGPSILRIQQVVRGDSAAYFCASSPGTGWLTEAFFGQGTRLTVV.

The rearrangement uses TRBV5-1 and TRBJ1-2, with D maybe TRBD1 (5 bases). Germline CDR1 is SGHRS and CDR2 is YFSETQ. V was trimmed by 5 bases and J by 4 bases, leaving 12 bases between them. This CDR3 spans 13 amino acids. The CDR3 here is CASRPDSTYGYTF. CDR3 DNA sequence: TGCGCCAGCAGACCCGACAGCACCTATGGCTACACCTTC.

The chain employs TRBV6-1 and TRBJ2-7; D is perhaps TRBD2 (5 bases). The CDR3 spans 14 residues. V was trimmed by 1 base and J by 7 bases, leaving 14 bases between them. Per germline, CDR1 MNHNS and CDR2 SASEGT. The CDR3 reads CASSEGRRGWEQYF. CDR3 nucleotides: TGTGCCAGCAGTGAAGGTCGCCGGGGTTGGGAGCAGTACTTC.

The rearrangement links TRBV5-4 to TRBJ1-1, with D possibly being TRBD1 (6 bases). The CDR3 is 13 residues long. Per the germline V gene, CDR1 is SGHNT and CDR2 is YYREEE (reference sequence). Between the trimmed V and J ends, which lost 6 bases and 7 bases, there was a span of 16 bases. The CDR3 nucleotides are TGTGCCAGCACTTCCCAGGGGCATGGTGAAGCTTTCTTT. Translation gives CASTSQGHGEAFF.

CDR3 protein: CAISGMFAGVNEQFF. DNA for the CDR3: TGTGCCATCAGTGGGATGTTCGCGGGGGTGAATGAGCAGTTCTTC. The genes are TRBV10-3 and TRBJ2-1; 7 bases are a match to TRBD2. This CDR3 contains 15 residues. Germline trimming cut 4 bases from V and 7 bases from J; bases unmatched to any gene: 10. In germline, CDR1 is ENHRY, CDR2 SYGVKD.

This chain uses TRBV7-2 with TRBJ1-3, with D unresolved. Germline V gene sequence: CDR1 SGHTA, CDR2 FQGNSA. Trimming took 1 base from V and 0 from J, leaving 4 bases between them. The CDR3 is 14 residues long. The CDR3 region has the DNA TGTGCCAGCAGCTTAGGTATCTCTGGAAACACCATATATTTT. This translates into CASSLGISGNTIYF. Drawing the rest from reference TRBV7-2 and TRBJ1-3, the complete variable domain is GAGVSQSPSNKVTEKGKDVELRCDPISGHTALYWYRQSLGQGLEFLIYFQGNSAPDKSGLPSDRFSAERTGGSVSTLTIQRTQQEDSAVYLCASSLGISGNTIYFGEGSWLTVV.

CDR3 protein: CASSPPWNSGLFYEQYF. In nucleotides, the CDR3 is TGTGCCAGCAGCCCCCCCTGGAATAGCGGTCTATTCTACGAGCAGTACTTC. The chain employs TRBV7-9 and TRBJ2-7, with a possible D match to TRBD2 (6 bases). Deletions cut 5 bases from V and 3 bases from J, with 23 bases between. Germline V gene data show CDR1 as SEHNR and CDR2 as FQNEAQ (reference sequence). This CDR3 has 17 amino acids.

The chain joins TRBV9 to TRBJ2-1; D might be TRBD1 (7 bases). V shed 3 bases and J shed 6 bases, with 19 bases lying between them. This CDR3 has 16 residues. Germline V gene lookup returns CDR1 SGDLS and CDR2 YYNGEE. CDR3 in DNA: TGTGCCAGCAGCGCCAGGGGGGCGGGGACGGGCAATGAGCAGTTCTTC. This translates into CASSARGAGTGNEQFF. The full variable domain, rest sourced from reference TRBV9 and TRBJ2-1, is DSGVTQTPKHLITATGQRVTLRCSPRSGDLSVYWYQQSLDQGLQFLIQYYNGEERAKGNILERFSAQQFPDLHSELNLSSLELGDSALYFCASSARGAGTGNEQFFGPGTRLTVL.

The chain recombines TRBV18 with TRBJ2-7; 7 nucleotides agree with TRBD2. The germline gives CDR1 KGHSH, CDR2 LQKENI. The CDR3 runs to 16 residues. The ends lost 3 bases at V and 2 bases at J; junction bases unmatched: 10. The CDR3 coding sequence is TGTGCCAGCTCACCCGGTCGGGGAGGGGTGGCCTACGAGCAGTACTTC. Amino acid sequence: CASSPGRGGVAYEQYF.

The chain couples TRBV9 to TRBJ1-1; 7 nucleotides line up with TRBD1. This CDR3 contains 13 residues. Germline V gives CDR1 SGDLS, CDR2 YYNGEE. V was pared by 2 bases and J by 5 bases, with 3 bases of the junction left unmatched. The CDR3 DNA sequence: TGTGCCAGCAGCGTTCAGGGGGGAACTGAAGCTTTCTTT. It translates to CASSVQGGTEAFF.

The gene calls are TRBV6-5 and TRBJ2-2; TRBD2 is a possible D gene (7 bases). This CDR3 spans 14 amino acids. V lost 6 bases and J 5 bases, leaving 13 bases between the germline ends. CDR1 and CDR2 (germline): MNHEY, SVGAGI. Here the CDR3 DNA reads TGTGCCAGCAGGGGGCGGGGGCGTACCGGGGAGCTGTTTTTT. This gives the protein CASRGRGRTGELFF.

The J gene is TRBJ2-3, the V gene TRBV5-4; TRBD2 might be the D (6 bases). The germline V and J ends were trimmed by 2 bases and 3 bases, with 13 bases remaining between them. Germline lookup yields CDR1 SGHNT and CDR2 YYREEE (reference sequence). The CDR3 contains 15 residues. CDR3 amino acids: CASSFSREWTDTQYF. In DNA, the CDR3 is TGTGCCAGCAGCTTTAGTCGGGAGTGGACAGATACGCAGTATTTT.

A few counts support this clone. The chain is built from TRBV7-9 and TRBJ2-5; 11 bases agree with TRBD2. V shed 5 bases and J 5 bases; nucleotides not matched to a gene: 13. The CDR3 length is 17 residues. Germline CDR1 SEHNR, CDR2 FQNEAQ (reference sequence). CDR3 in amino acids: CASSGGLAEAARETQYF. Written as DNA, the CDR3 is TGTGCCAGCAGCGGGGGACTAGCGGAGGCAGCCCGGGAGACCCAGTACTTC.

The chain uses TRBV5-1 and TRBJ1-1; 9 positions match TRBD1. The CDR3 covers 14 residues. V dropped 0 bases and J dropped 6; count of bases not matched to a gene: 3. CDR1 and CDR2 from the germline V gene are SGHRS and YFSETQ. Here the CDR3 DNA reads TGCGCCAGCAGCTTGGAGGGACAGGGCCCTGAAGCTTTCTTT. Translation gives CASSLEGQGPEAFF.

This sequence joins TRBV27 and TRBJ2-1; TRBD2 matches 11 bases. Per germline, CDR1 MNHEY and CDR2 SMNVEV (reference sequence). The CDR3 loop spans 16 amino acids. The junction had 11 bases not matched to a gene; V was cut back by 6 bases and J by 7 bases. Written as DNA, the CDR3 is TGTGCCAGCAGCCCACCGGCACTAGCGGGAGAAAATGAGCAGTTCTTC. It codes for CASSPPALAGENEQFF.

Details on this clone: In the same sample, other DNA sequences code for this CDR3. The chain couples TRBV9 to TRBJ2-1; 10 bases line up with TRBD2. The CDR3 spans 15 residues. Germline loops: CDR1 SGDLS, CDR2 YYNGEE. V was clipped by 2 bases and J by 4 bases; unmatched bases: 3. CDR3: CASSVGLAEYNEQFF. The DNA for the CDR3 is TGTGCCAGCAGCGTCGGACTAGCGGAGTACAATGAGCAGTTCTTC.

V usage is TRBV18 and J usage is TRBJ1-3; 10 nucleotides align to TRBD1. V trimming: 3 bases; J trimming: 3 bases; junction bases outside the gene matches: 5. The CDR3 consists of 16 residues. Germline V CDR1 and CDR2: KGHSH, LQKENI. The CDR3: CASSPSTGGHGNTIYF. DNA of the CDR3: TGTGCCAGCTCACCCTCGACAGGGGGCCATGGAAACACCATATATTTT. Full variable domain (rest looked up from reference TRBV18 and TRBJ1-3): NAGVMQNPRHLVRRRGQEARLRCSPMKGHSHVYWYRQLPEEGLKFMVYLQKENIIDESGMPKERFSAEFPKEGPSILRIQQVVRGDSAAYFCASSPSTGGHGNTIYFGEGSWLTVV.

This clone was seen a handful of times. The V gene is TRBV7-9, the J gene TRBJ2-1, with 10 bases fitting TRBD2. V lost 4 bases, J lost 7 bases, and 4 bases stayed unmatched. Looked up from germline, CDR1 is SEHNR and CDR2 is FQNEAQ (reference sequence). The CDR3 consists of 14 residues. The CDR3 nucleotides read TGTGCCAGCAGCTCAGCGGGAGGGCCTAATGAGCAGTTCTTC. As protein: CASSSAGGPNEQFF.

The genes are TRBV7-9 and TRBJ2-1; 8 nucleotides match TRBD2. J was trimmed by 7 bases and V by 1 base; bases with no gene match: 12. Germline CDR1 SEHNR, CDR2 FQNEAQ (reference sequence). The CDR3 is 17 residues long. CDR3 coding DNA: TGTGCCAGCAGCTTAGAGGTTCGCGGGGGGATGACGAATGAGCAGTTCTTC. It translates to CASSLEVRGGMTNEQFF. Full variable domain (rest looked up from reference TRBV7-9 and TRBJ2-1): DTGVSQNPRHKITKRGQNVTFRCDPISEHNRLYWYRQTLGQGPEFLTYFQNEAQLEKSRLLSDRFSAERPKGSFSTLEIQRTEQGDSAMYLCASSLEVRGGMTNEQFFGPGTRLTVL.

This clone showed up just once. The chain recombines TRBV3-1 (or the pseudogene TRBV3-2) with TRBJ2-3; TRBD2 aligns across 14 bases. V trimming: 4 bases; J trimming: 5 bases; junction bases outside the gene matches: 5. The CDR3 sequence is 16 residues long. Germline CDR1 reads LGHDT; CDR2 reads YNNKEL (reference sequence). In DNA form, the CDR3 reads TGTGCCAGCAGCCTTCCGGGACTAGCGGGAGTAGATACGCAGTATTTT. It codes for CASSLPGLAGVDTQYF.